These T cell receptor beta chains were read from a single sample in a study of cytomegalovirus exposure and HLA in healthy donors. Repertoires were generated with immunoSEQ multiplex PCR, while TCRdb's copy carries only in-frame clones and drops some. The sample holds 110,000 or so clones, around 77% seen once. The sequenced material came from PBMCs. The receptors were sampled from a woman aged 40 to 49 in good health and CMV-seropositive. Each CDR3 is given with its conserved first and last residue. D genes are given only for firm matches. Not all rows give a size; the values are once, few, many and, for expanded clones, a class.

TGTGCCAGCAGCTTACTGGCGGGGGTCTCCTACGAGCAGTACTTC CASSLLAGVSYEQYF TRBD2 TRBJ2-7 - TRBV7-9
TGTGCCAGCAGCTTTTGGAGCTACGAGCAGTACTTC CASSFWSYEQYF - TRBJ2-7 - TRBV13
TGTGCCATCAGTGGCAGCGGTTTGGGCACTGAAGCTTTCTTT CAISGSGLGTEAFF - TRBJ1-1 few TRBV10-3
TGTGCCAGCGGCTGGACCAGCGGGACCCCGAACACCGGGGAGCTGTTTTTT CASGWTSGTPNTGELFF TRBD2 TRBJ2-2 - TRBV2
TGTGCCAGCAGCTTAGGGTGGGGGGGCAGAGCCCTGGCTGAAGCTTTCTTT CASSLGWGGRALAEAFF - TRBJ1-1 - TRBV7-2
TGTGCCAGCAGTTTAGGGGACAGCTACAATGAGCAGTTCTTC CASSLGDSYNEQFF TRBD1 TRBJ2-1 few TRBV28
TGCGCCAGCGGCCCACGGGGGGCTGTGGGGTACCCGTATGGCTACACCTTC CASGPRGAVGYPYGYTF - TRBJ1-2 - TRBV5-1
TGCAGCGTTGGACTGAAAAAAAACGAGCAGTACTTC CSVGLKKNEQYF - TRBJ2-7 - TRBV29-1
TGTGCCAGCCGTCGCTTCGGTGGAAACACCATATATTTT CASRRFGGNTIYF - TRBJ1-3 - TRBV6-5
TGTGCCAGCAGCTTAGGGGTCGGGGTGAGCTCCTACGAGCAGTACTTC CASSLGVGVSSYEQYF - TRBJ2-7 - TRBV11-3
TGTGCCAGCAGTGTTTACAGGGGCTACAATGAGCAGTTCTTC CASSVYRGYNEQFF TRBD1 TRBJ2-1 - TRBV2
TGTGCCAGCAGCTTTAGCGGGAGGGCCCCAGAGACCCAGTACTTC CASSFSGRAPETQYF TRBD2 TRBJ2-5 - TRBV11-3
TGTGCCAGCAGCGAATCGAGGGCTGGGGACACTGAAGCTTTCTTT CASSESRAGDTEAFF - TRBJ1-1 few TRBV7-9
TGTGCCAGCAGCTTAGCTTGGGGTGGGAGCTACGAGCAGTACTTC CASSLAWGGSYEQYF - TRBJ2-7 - TRBV7-8
TGTGCCAGCAGGGGACAGCAAGGGGAGCTGTTTTTT CASRGQQGELFF TRBD1 TRBJ2-2 - TRBV2
TGTGCCAGCAGCTTGGGTAGGGGTGGGTTTGAGCAGTTCTTC CASSLGRGGFEQFF - TRBJ2-1 few TRBV5-5
TGTGCCAGCAGCGTAGGGGGGGGCGCCTATGGCTACACCTTC CASSVGGGAYGYTF - TRBJ1-2 - TRBV9
TGTGCCAGCAGCTCGGGGGGGCCTGAAGCTTTCTTT CASSSGGPEAFF - TRBJ1-1 - TRBV6-6
TGTGCCAGCAGTTTCGTCGGACAAACTGAAGCTTTCTTT CASSFVGQTEAFF - TRBJ1-1 - TRBV27
TGTGCCAGCAGCTCCACCCACAGGGACCAAGAGACCCAGTACTTC CASSSTHRDQETQYF - TRBJ2-5 - TRBV7-8
TGTGCCAGCAGTTTAGGGCTAGCGGGGGGCTATTACACAGATACGCAGTATTTT CASSLGLAGGYYTDTQYF TRBD2 TRBJ2-3 - TRBV27
TGTGCCAGCAGTAAGGGGGATAGCTCCTACAATGAGCAGTTCTTC CASSKGDSSYNEQFF - TRBJ2-1 - TRBV7-9
TGTGCCAGCAGCTTAGCTTTTCAGGGGATGAACACTGAAGCTTTCTTT CASSLAFQGMNTEAFF - TRBJ1-1 - TRBV7-6
TGTGCCAGCAGTAGACAGGGGGCTGGTTTCTACGAGCAGTACTTC CASSRQGAGFYEQYF TRBD1 TRBJ2-7 - TRBV6-1
TGTGCCAGCAGTCACAGCTCTGGGGCCAACGTCCTGACTTTC CASSHSSGANVLTF - TRBJ2-6 - TRBV27
TGTGCCAGCAGCGGGGGAGCGGGGCTGGACTTGAGGAATGAGCAGTTCTTC CASSGGAGLDLRNEQFF TRBD2 TRBJ2-1 - TRBV9
TGTGCCAGCAGCCCCGGGTTAGCCACAGATACGCAGTATTTT CASSPGLATDTQYF - TRBJ2-3 - TRBV7-2
TGCGCCAGCAGCCTTACTAGCGGGGGCCCCCAAGAGACCCAGTACTTC CASSLTSGGPQETQYF TRBD2 TRBJ2-5 - TRBV4-3
TGCGCCAGCAGCTCCTATCCCGGGACTAGCGCCCGGACCTCCTACAATGAGCAGTTCTTC CASSSYPGTSARTSYNEQFF TRBD2 TRBJ2-1 - TRBV5-1
TGTGCCAGCAGTCCGAAACCTGGACTAGTTTACGAGCAGTACTTC CASSPKPGLVYEQYF TRBD2 TRBJ2-7 - TRBV27
TGTGCCAGCAGCCATAAGAACACCGGGGAGCTGTTTTTT CASSHKNTGELFF - TRBJ2-2 - TRBV14
TGCGCCAGCCAGGGTCTCTATAATTCACCCCTCCACTTT CASQGLYNSPLHF - TRBJ1-6 few TRBV5-1
TGTGCCAGCAACGGCCGGGACTTCGGTAGAGAAGCTTTCTTT CASNGRDFGREAFF - TRBJ1-1 - TRBV2
TGTGCCAGCAGTGGTACTAGCGGGAGGGGGAGTTCCTCCTACAATGAGCAGTTCTTC CASSGTSGRGSSSYNEQFF TRBD2 TRBJ2-1 - TRBV6-4
TGTGCCAGGGGGGCGTCCTACGAGCAGTACTTC CARGASYEQYF - TRBJ2-7 - TRBV2
TGTGCCAGCAGTGAGACCTCAGGGGGCGATGGCTACACCTTC CASSETSGGDGYTF TRBD1 TRBJ1-2 once TRBV2
TGTGCCAGCAGCCCTCTGACAGGGGCTGAGTATGGCTACACCTTC CASSPLTGAEYGYTF TRBD1 TRBJ1-2 - TRBV4-2
TGTGCCAGCAGCTTCGGGGGAAGAGCCAAAAACATTCAGTACTTC CASSFGGRAKNIQYF - TRBJ2-4 once TRBV7-2
TGTGCCATCCTTTTGTACAGGGACAATACAGTTGGCTACACCTTC CAILLYRDNTVGYTF - TRBJ1-2 - TRBV28
TGCGCCAGCAGCTCCGTACAGGGTGGGGAGACCCAGTACTTC CASSSVQGGETQYF - TRBJ2-5 few TRBV5-1
TGCGCCAGCAGCCACGGGACAGCCGAGATGGCCTATGAGCAGTTCTTC CASSHGTAEMAYEQFF TRBD1 TRBJ2-1 - TRBV5-1
TGCGCCAGCAGCCAAGCTTTCTCCGAGGGCAATCAGCCCCAGCATTTT CASSQAFSEGNQPQHF - TRBJ1-5 - TRBV4-1
TGCAGCGTTGAATCTAGCGGCCCGTCCGATGAGCAGTTCTTC CSVESSGPSDEQFF TRBD2 TRBJ2-1 - TRBV29-1
TGTGCCAGCAGCTTAGGGGGCCTATATGCAGATACGCAGTATTTT CASSLGGLYADTQYF - TRBJ2-3 - TRBV7-3
TGTGCCAGCAGCTTAGTTGCGGGGTTGTCCTACGAGCAGTACTTC CASSLVAGLSYEQYF - TRBJ2-7 - TRBV7-2
TGTGCCATCAGTAGACAGGCAACTAATGAAAAACTGTTTTTT CAISRQATNEKLFF - TRBJ1-4 once TRBV10-3
TGTGCCAGCAGTGGACAGGGGCTTAGCAATCAGCCCCAGCATTTT CASSGQGLSNQPQHF TRBD1 TRBJ1-5 - TRBV6-5
TGTGCCAGCGGCCGGGACAGGGACACCGGGGAGCTGTTTTTT CASGRDRDTGELFF TRBD1 TRBJ2-2 - TRBV5-6
TGTGCCAGCAGCACAGGGGGGGCCAAAAACATTCAGTACTTC CASSTGGAKNIQYF TRBD1 TRBJ2-4 - TRBV2
TGTGCCAGCGGTTTGGGGCAGGAAGAGACCCAGTACTTC CASGLGQEETQYF - TRBJ2-5 - TRBV28
TGTGCCAGCAGTTTTGGGGCAGGGGGCAACTATGGCTACACCTTC CASSFGAGGNYGYTF TRBD1 TRBJ1-2 - TRBV6-5
TGCGCCAGCAGCCGGGGGACAGGGGAGACCTACGAGCAGTACTTC CASSRGTGETYEQYF TRBD1 TRBJ2-7 few TRBV4-3